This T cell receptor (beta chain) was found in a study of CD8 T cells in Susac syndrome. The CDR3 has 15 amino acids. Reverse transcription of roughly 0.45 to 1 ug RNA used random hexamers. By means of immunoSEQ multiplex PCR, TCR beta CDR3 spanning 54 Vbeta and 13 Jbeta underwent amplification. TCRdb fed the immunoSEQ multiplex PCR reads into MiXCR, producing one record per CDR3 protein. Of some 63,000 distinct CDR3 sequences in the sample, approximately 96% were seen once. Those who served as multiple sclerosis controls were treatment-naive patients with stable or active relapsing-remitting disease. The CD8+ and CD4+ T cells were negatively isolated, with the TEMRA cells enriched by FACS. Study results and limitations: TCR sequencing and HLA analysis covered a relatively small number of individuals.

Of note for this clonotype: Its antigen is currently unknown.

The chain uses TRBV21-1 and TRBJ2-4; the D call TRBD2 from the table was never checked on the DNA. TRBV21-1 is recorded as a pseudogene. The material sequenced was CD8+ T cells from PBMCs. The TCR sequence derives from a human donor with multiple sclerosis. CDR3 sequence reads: CASSLPETAENIQYF. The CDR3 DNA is TGTGCCAGCAGCTTACCCGAGACAGCGGAAAACATTCAGTACTTC.